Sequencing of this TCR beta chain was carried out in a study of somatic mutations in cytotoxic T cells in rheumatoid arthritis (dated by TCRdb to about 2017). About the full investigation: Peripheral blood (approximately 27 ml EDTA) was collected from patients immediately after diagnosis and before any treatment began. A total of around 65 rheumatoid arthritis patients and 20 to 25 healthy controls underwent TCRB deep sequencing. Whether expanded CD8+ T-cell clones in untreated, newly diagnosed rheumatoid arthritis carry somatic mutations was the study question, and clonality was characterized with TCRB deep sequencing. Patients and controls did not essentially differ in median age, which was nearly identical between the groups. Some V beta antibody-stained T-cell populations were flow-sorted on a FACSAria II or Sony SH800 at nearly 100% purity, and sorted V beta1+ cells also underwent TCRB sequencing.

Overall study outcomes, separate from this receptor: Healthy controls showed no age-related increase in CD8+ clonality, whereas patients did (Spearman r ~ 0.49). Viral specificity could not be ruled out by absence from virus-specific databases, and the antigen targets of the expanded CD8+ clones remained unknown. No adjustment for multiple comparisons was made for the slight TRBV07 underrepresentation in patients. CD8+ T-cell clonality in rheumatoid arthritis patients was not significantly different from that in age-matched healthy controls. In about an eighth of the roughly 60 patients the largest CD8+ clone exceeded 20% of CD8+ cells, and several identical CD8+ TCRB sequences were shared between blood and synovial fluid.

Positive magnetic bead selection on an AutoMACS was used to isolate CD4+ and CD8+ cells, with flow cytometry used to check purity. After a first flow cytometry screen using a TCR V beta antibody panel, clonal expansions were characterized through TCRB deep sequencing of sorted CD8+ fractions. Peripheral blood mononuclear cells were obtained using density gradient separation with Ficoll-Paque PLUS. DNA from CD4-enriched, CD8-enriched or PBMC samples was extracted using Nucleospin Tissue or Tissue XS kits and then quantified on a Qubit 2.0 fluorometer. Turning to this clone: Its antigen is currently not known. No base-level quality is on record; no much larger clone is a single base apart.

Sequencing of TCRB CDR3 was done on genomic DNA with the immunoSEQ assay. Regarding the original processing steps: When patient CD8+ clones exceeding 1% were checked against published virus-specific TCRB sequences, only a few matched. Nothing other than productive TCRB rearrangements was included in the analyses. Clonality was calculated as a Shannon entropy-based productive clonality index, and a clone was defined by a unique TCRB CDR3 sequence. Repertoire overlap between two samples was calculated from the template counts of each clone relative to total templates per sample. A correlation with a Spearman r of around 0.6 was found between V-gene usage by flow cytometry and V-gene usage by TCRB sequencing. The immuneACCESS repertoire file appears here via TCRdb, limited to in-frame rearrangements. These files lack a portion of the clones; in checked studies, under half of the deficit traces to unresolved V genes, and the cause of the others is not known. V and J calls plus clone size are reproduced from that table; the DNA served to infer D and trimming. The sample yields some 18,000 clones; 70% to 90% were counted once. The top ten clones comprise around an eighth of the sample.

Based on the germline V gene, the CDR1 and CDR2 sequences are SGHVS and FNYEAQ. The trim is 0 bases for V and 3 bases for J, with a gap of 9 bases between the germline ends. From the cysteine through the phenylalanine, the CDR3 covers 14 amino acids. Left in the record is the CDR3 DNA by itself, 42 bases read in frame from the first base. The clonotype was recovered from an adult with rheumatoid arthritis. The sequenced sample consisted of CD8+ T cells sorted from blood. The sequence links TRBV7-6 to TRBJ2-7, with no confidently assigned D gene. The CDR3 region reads CASSLAGADYEQYF. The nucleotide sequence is TGTGCCAGCAGCTTAGCAGGTGCGGACTACGAGCAGTACTTC.